Each of the 14 T cell receptor beta chains below was sequenced from the same sample in a study of blood T cell repertoires in COVID-19. Using immunoSEQ multiplex PCR, the repertoire was profiled, and TCRdb retains in-frame clones only, with some absent. The table has 150,000 to 200,000 clones, around 90% seen once. The specimen was PBMCs or T cells enriched from blood (not recorded which). The receptors here all came from a woman aged 18-29 years who had recovered from COVID-19.

V and J are TRBV11-2 and TRBJ1-1, with D possibly matching TRBD1 (6 bases). Germline values: CDR1 SGHAT, CDR2 FQNNGV. Deletions cut 0 bases from V and 0 bases from J, with 8 bases between. The CDR3 length is 15 residues. CDR3 residues: CASSLDDRMNTEAFF. The CDR3 DNA follows: TGTGCCAGCAGCTTAGATGACAGGATGAACACTGAAGCTTTCTTT.

The chain recombines TRBV19 with TRBJ2-2; TRBD1 might be the D (5 bases). The V end was cut by 4 bases, the J end by 7 bases, with 10 bases between. This CDR3 contains 13 residues. The germline V gene has CDR1 LNHDA and CDR2 SQIVND (reference sequence). The CDR3, as DNA: TGTGCCAGTAGTACACAGCAGGGCGGGGAGCTGTTTTTT. It codes for CASSTQQGGELFF.

The J gene is TRBJ1-1, the V gene TRBV6-5, with 7 positions matching TRBD1. This CDR3 comprises 16 residues. V shed 0 bases, J shed 4 bases, and the junction held 8 bases outside the gene matches. Looked up from germline, CDR1 is MNHEY and CDR2 is SVGAGI. CDR3 protein: CASSYSGGAASTEAFF. CDR3 coding DNA: TGTGCCAGCAGTTACTCAGGGGGCGCAGCAAGCACTGAAGCTTTCTTT.

There are a few counts of this clone. The chain employs TRBV7-2 and TRBJ2-1; 9 bases fit TRBD2. CDR1 is SGHTA and CDR2 is FQGNSA in the germline V gene. The CDR3 is 12 residues long. After removal of 5 bases from V and 15 bases from J, the junction contained 8 bases not matched to a gene. The CDR3 DNA reads TGTGCCAGCAGCCCGCGGGGGGGCCTTGGGTTCTTC. Its protein product is CASSPRGGLGFF.

V and J are TRBV15 and TRBJ2-7, with 7 bases lining up with TRBD2. There are 14 residues in the CDR3. The germline CDR1 and CDR2 sequences are LNHNV and YYDKDF (reference sequence). The trim removed 0 bases at V and 6 bases at J, leaving 5 bases unmatched. CDR3 residues: CATSRDSERGEQYF. The CDR3 coding sequence is TGTGCCACCAGCAGAGATTCCGAGCGGGGCGAGCAGTACTTC. The variable domain in full, completed from reference TRBV15 and TRBJ2-7, reads DAMVIQNPRYQVTQFGKPVTLSCSQTLNHNVMYWYQQKSSQAPKLLFHYYDKDFNNEADTPDNFQSRRPNTSFCFLDIRSPGLGDTAMYLCATSRDSERGEQYFGPGTRLTVT.

J is TRBJ1-2 and V is TRBV18; the D gene is possibly TRBD1 (6 bases). The CDR3 spans 13 residues. CDR1 KGHSH and CDR2 LQKENI come from the germline V gene. Trimming took 3 bases from V and 4 from J, leaving 9 bases between them. CDR3 nucleotide sequence: TGTGCCAGCTCACCCGGACAGTTCTATGGCTACACCTTC. Its protein is CASSPGQFYGYTF.

The CDR3 is CASSLFSQGGGTEAFF. The CDR3 DNA follows: TGTGCCAGCAGTTTATTTTCGCAGGGAGGGGGCACTGAAGCTTTCTTT. This chain uses TRBV27 with TRBJ1-1, with D perhaps matching TRBD1 (6 bases). Trimming pared 1 base from V and 4 bases from J, leaving 16 bases between. CDR3 size: 16 residues. CDR1 MNHEY and CDR2 SMNVEV come from the germline V gene (reference sequence).

This chain links TRBV5-4 with TRBJ2-3; TRBD2 is a possible D gene (5 bases). Deletions cut 2 bases from V and 6 bases from J, with 13 bases between. The CDR3 consists of 14 residues. Germline loops: CDR1 SGHNT, CDR2 YYREEE (reference sequence). The CDR3 loop reads CASSLMAPGDTQYF. CDR3 bases: TGTGCCAGCAGCTTAATGGCGCCGGGGGATACGCAGTATTTT.

V gene TRBV13 combines with J gene TRBJ2-7, with 10 positions matching TRBD2. The CDR3 is 16 amino acids. Germline assignment: CDR1 PRHDT and CDR2 FYEKMQ (reference sequence). V lost 5 bases and J lost 3; bases outside the gene matches: 10. The CDR3 sequence is CASSTFGLAENYEQYF. The CDR3 DNA reads TGTGCCAGCAGCACATTCGGACTAGCGGAGAACTACGAGCAGTACTTC.

The chain is built from TRBV20-1 and TRBJ1-2; TRBD1 aligns across 7 bases. Trimming removed 3 bases from V and 2 bases from J; junction bases left unmatched: 6. The CDR3 sequence is 14 residues long. Per the germline V gene, CDR1 is DFQATT and CDR2 is SNEGSKA (reference sequence). CDR3 sequence: CSASQGQQNYGYTF. CDR3 DNA: TGCAGTGCTAGTCAGGGACAGCAAAACTATGGCTACACCTTC.

The chain recombines TRBV19 with TRBJ2-3; 16 positions match TRBD2. Germline values: CDR1 LNHDA, CDR2 SQIVND (reference sequence). J was trimmed by 7 bases and V by 6 bases; bases with no gene match: 13. The CDR3 extends over 18 amino acids. Here the CDR3 DNA reads TGTGCCAGTAGCAGGGGTCCCGGGACTAGCGGGGGGGCTAATACGCAGTATTTT. This gives the protein CASSRGPGTSGGANTQYF. The full variable domain, with the rest looked up from reference TRBV19 and TRBJ2-3, is DGGITQSPKYLFRKEGQNVTLSCEQNLNHDAMYWYRQDPGQGLRLIYYSQIVNDFQKGDIAEGYSVSREKKESFPLTVTSAQKNPTAFYLCASSRGPGTSGGANTQYFGPGTRLTVL.

The chain is built from TRBV14 and TRBJ2-1; D remains ambiguous. This CDR3 spans 12 amino acids. Trimming shortened V by 4 bases and J by 6 bases, and 7 bases separated the two germline ends. The germline CDR1 and CDR2 sequences are SGHDN and FVKESK. This CDR3 reads CASSPLSNEQFF. CDR3 nucleotide sequence: TGTGCCAGCAGCCCCTTATCCAATGAGCAGTTCTTC.

The chain is built from TRBV20-1 and TRBJ2-1; D is undetermined. Germline V gene lookup returns CDR1 DFQATT and CDR2 SNEGSKA (reference sequence). The CDR3 runs 11 residues. CDR3 nucleotide sequence: TGCAGATCTACTACTGCAATGGGGCAGTTCTTC. It translates to CRSTTAMGQFF.

The chain uses TRBV5-1 and TRBJ1-5; D is possibly TRBD1 (5 bases). V shed 4 bases and J shed 4 bases, with 15 bases lying between them. The V gene's germline CDR1 is SGHRS and CDR2 YFSETQ. The CDR3 covers 15 residues. The CDR3 coding sequence is TGCGCCAGCAGCGCGGGGCCGGGTCATAATCAGCCCCAGCATTTT. Translating it yields CASSAGPGHNQPQHF.